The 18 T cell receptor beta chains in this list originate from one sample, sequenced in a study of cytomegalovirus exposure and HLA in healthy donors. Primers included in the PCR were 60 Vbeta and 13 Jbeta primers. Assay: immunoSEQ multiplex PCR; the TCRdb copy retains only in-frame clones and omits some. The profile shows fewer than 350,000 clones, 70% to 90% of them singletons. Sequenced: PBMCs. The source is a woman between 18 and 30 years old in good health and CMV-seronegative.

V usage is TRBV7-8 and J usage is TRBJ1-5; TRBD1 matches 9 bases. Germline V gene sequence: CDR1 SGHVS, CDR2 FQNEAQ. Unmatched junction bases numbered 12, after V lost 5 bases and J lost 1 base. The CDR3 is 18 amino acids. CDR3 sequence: CASSRGQGNAWSNQPQHF. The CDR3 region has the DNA TGTGCCAGCAGCCGGGGACAGGGCAACGCGTGGAGCAATCAGCCCCAGCATTTT.

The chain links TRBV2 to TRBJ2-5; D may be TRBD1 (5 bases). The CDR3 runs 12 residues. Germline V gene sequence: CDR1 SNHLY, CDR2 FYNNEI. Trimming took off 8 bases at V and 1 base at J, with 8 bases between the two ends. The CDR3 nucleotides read TGTGCCAGCTCAGGGCTCCAAGAGACCCAGTACTTC. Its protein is CASSGLQETQYF.

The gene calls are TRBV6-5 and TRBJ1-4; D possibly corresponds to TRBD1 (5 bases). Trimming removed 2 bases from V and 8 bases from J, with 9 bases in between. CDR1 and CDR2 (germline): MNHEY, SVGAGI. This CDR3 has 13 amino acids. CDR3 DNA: TGTGCCAGCAGTTACGGGAGGGACGAAAAACTGTTTTTT. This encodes CASSYGRDEKLFF.

The CDR3 spells CASSPLGRVPEAFF. The DNA for the CDR3 is TGTGCCAGCAGCCCTCTTGGCCGGGTCCCTGAAGCTTTCTTT. The chain recombines TRBV5-6 with TRBJ1-1, with D unresolved. This CDR3 contains 14 residues. Trimming removed 4 bases at V and 6 bases at J, with 16 bases between. Germline-derived CDR1 and CDR2 are SGHDT and YYEEEE.

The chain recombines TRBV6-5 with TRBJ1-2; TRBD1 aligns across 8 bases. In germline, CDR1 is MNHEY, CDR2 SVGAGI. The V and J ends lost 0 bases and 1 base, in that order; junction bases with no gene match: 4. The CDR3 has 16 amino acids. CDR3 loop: CASSYSAGQGNYGYTF. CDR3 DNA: TGTGCCAGCAGTTACTCGGCCGGACAGGGTAACTATGGCTACACCTTC.

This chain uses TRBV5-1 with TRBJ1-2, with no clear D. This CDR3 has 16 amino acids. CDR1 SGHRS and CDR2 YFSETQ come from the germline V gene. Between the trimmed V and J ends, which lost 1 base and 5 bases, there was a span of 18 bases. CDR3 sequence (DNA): TGCGCCAGCAGCTTGCCGATGGCAGGAGCGGGGTATGGCTACACCTTC. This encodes CASSLPMAGAGYGYTF.

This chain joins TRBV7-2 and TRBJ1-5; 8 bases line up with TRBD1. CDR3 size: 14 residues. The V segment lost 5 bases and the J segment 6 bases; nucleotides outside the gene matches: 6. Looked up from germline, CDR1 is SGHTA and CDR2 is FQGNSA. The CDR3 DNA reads TGTGCCAGCAGCATAGGACAGGGCAGTCAGCCCCAGCATTTT. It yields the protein CASSIGQGSQPQHF.

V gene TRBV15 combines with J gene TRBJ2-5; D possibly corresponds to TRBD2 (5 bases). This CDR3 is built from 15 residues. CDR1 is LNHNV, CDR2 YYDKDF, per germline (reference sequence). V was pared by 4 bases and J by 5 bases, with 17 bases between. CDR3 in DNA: TGTGCCACCAGCAAAGCCACAACTGGGGAGGAGACCCAGTACTTC. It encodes CATSKATTGEETQYF.

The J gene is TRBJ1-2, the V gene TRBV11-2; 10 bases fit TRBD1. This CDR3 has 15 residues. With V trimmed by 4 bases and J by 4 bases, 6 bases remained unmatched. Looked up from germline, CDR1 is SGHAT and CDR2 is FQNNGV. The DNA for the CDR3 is TGTGCCAGCAGCTCCGACAGGGGGCATGTCTATGGCTACACCTTC. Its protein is CASSSDRGHVYGYTF. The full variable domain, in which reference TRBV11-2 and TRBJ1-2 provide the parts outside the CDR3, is EAGVAQSPRYKIIEKRQSVAFWCNPISGHATLYWYQQILGQGPKLLIQFQNNGVVDDSQLPKDRFSAERLKGVDSTLKIQPAKLEDSAVYLCASSSDRGHVYGYTFGSGTRLTVV.

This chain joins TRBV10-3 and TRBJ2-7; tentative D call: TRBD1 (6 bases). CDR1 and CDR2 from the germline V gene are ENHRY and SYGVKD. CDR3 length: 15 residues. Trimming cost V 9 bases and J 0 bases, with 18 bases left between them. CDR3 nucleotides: TGTGCCATTGGGACATTCTCGTCCAGCTCCTACGAGCAGTACTTC. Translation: CAIGTFSSSSYEQYF.

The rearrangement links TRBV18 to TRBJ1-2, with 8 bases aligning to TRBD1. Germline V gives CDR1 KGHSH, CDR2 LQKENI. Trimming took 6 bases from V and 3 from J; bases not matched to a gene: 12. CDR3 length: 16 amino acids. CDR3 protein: CASSLYAQTGDYGYTF. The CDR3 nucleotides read TGTGCCAGCTCCCTATACGCCCAGACAGGGGACTATGGCTACACCTTC.

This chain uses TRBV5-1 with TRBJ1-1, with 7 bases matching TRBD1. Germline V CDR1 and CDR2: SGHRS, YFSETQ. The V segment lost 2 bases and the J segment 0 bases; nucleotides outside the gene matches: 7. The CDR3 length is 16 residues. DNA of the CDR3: TGCGCCAGCAGCTTTAGGGGGCCTCAAATGAACACTGAAGCTTTCTTT. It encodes CASSFRGPQMNTEAFF.

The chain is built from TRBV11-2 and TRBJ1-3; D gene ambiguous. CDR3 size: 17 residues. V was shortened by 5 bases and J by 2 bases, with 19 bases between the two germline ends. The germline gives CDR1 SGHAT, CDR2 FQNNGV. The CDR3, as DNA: TGTGCCAGCAGCCAATACGGAGGAGGCAGCCCTGGAAACACCATATATTTT. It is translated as CASSQYGGGSPGNTIYF.

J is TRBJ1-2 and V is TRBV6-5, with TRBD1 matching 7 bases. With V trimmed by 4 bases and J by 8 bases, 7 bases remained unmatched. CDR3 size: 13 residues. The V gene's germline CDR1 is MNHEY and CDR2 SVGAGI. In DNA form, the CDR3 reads TGTGCCAGCAGTTTCGACAGGGCGGGCGGCTACACCTTC. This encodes CASSFDRAGGYTF.

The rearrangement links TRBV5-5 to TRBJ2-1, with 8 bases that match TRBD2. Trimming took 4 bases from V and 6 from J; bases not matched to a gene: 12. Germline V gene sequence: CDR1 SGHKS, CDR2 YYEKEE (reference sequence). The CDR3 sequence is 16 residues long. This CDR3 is CASSLGLANFRNEQFF. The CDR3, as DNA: TGTGCCAGCAGCCTCGGACTAGCTAACTTTCGCAATGAGCAGTTCTTC.

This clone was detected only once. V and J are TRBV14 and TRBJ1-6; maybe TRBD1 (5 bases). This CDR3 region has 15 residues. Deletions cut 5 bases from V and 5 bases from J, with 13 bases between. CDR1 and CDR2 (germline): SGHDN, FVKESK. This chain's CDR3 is CASSDRQRHNSPLHF. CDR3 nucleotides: TGTGCCAGCAGCGACAGACAGCGTCATAATTCACCCCTCCACTTT.

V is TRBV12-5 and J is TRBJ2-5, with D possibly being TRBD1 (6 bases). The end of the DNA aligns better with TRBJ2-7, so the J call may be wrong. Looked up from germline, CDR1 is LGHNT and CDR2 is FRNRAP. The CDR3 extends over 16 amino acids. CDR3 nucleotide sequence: TGTGCTAGTGGTTCACTAGGGGGAGAACCTACTCTCGAGCAGTACTTC. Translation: CASGSLGGEPTLEQYF.

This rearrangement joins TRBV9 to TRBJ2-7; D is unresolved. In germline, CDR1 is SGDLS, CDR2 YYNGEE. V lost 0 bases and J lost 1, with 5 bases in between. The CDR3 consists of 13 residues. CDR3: CASSVGPSYEQYF. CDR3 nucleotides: TGTGCCAGCAGCGTAGGGCCTTCCTACGAGCAGTACTTC.